The 32 T cell receptor beta chains below were found in one sample sequenced in a study of chemoradiotherapy in HPV16-positive cancers. Assay: immunoSEQ multiplex PCR; the TCRdb copy retains only in-frame clones and omits some. This sample has tens of thousands of clones; around 90% occur once, and the top ten carry around 3.5%. This specimen was blood, taken from a patient who underwent chemoradiotherapy. The receptors originated from a human donor with HPV-associated anogenital cancer.

This clone was observed a single time. This chain joins TRBV9 and TRBJ2-5, with TRBD2 identical over 9 bases. The CDR3 length is 16 residues. With 0 bases clipped from V and 2 bases from J, the junction kept 5 bases outside the gene matches. Per the germline V gene, CDR1 is SGDLS and CDR2 is YYNGEE. CDR3 sequence reads: CASSVGASGVQETQYF. CDR3 bases: TGTGCCAGCAGCGTAGGCGCTAGCGGGGTGCAAGAGACCCAGTACTTC.

The chain carries TRBV6-1 and TRBJ1-2; D might be TRBD1 (5 bases). The CDR3 consists of 15 residues. V shed 5 bases and J shed 4 bases, with 17 bases lying between them. CDR1 is MNHNS and CDR2 is SASEGT in the germline V gene. The CDR3 loop is CASSRRGREGYGYTF. As DNA, the CDR3 is TGTGCCAGCAGTCGGAGAGGCAGGGAGGGCTATGGCTACACCTTC.

The chain joins TRBV4-1 to TRBJ1-2; no reliable D call. V lost 0 bases and J lost 4, with 9 bases in between. The length of the CDR3 is 14 residues. Looked up from germline, CDR1 is MGHRA and CDR2 is YSYEKL. The CDR3 region has the DNA TGCGCCAGCAGCCAAGAGATGGTCCGCTATGGCTACACCTTC. It yields the protein CASSQEMVRYGYTF.

This chain connects TRBV28 to TRBJ2-7; D is undetermined. This CDR3 spans 14 amino acids. Germline CDR1 and CDR2: MDHEN and SYDVKM. The V and J ends lost 4 bases and 2 bases respectively, with 12 bases between them. The CDR3 DNA reads TGTGCCAGCAGTTGGCGTCAGGTGCCCTACGAGCAGTACTTC. As protein: CASSWRQVPYEQYF.

This clone was observed a single time. The gene calls are TRBV27 and TRBJ2-1, with 10 bases matching TRBD2. There are 15 residues in the CDR3. From germline, CDR1 is MNHEY and CDR2 SMNVEV (reference sequence). After removal of 4 bases from V and 1 base from J, the junction contained 1 base not matched to a gene. The CDR3 protein is CASSWTSGSYNEQFF. DNA of the CDR3: TGTGCCAGCAGTTGGACTAGCGGATCCTACAATGAGCAGTTCTTC.

This sequence joins TRBV7-9 and TRBJ2-7; D gene uncertain. Germline V gene data show CDR1 as SEHNR and CDR2 as FQNEAQ (reference sequence). This CDR3 region has 12 residues. The germline V and J ends were trimmed by 1 base and 6 bases, with 7 bases remaining between them. The CDR3 protein is CASSLVIGEQYF. The CDR3 DNA sequence: TGTGCCAGCAGCTTAGTCATAGGCGAGCAGTACTTC. Combining the CDR3 with reference TRBV7-9 and TRBJ2-7 gives the whole variable domain DTGVSQNPRHKITKRGQNVTFRCDPISEHNRLYWYRQTLGQGPEFLTYFQNEAQLEKSRLLSDRFSAERPKGSFSTLEIQRTEQGDSAMYLCASSLVIGEQYFGPGTRLTVT.

This chain joins TRBV10-2 and TRBJ1-2, with 8 bases matching TRBD1. Germline CDR1 and CDR2: WSHSY and SAAADI. J lost 6 bases, V lost 6 bases, and 12 bases had no gene match. The CDR3 spans 15 residues. The CDR3 nucleotides are TGCGCCAGCAGGCCCGGACAGGGAGGGCAGAATGGCTACACCTTC. This gives the protein CASRPGQGGQNGYTF.

The gene calls are TRBV11-3 and TRBJ2-2, with unresolved D. This CDR3 is built from 12 residues. CDR1 is SGHNT, CDR2 YENEEA, per germline. Trimming pared 5 bases from V and 6 bases from J, leaving 7 bases between. The CDR3 here is CASSPGAGELFF. The CDR3 DNA follows: TGTGCCAGCAGCCCTGGGGCCGGGGAGCTGTTTTTT.

This clone is a singleton in its sample. This chain connects TRBV18 to TRBJ2-1; a possible D gene is TRBD1 (5 bases). The V and J ends lost 3 bases and 8 bases respectively, with 5 bases between them. Germline loops: CDR1 KGHSH, CDR2 LQKENI. CDR3 length: 11 residues. The CDR3 nucleotides read TGTGCCAGCTCACCGGGGCATGAGCAGTTCTTC. It specifies CASSPGHEQFF.

The chain uses TRBV10-2 and TRBJ2-5; D is unresolved. The CDR3 loop spans 13 amino acids. The V end lost 6 bases, the J end lost 5 bases, and 13 bases lay between the germline ends. The germline V gene encodes CDR1 WSHSY and CDR2 SAAADI. In DNA form, the CDR3 reads TGCGCCAGCAGCGAAAAGACCGGGGAGACCCAGTACTTC. This sequence encodes CASSEKTGETQYF.

This chain joins TRBV7-9 and TRBJ2-7; 7 nucleotides match TRBD1. This CDR3 is 18 amino acids long. V shed 3 bases and J 0 bases; nucleotides not matched to a gene: 14. The germline CDR1 and CDR2 sequences are SEHNR and FQNEAQ (reference sequence). CDR3 amino acids: CASSFRQGRGPSSYEQYF. The DNA for the CDR3 is TGTGCCAGCAGCTTTCGACAGGGAAGGGGACCTAGCTCCTACGAGCAGTACTTC.

The chain joins TRBV4-2 to TRBJ2-7; 13 bases map to TRBD2. Trimming cost V 3 bases and J 5 bases; bases outside gene matches: 16. Germline V gene sequence: CDR1 LGHNA, CDR2 YNFKEQ. The length of the CDR3 is 19 residues. CDR3 bases: TGTGCCAGCAGCCAGGAAGGACTAGCGGGAGAAGGGTTAGCGAACGAGCAGTACTTC. Protein: CASSQEGLAGEGLANEQYF.

With respect to this clone: The germline gene is not matched at one end of the junction; a read error may be the cause. V usage is TRBV5-1 and J usage is TRBJ2-4, with 10 positions matching TRBD1. The germline V gene encodes CDR1 SGHRS and CDR2 YFSETQ. CDR3 size: 14 residues. CDR3 region: CASSLAWTGGSLHF. The DNA for the CDR3 is TGCGCCAGCAGCTTGGCGTGGACAGGGGGTTCTCTCCACTTC.

This clone was counted a single time. V and J are TRBV9 and TRBJ2-1; 9 bases align to TRBD2. Germline-derived CDR1 and CDR2 are SGDLS and YYNGEE. The CDR3 runs 16 residues. After removal of 4 bases from V and 4 bases from J, the junction contained 9 bases not matched to a gene. CDR3: CASSSLRTSEYNEQFF. In DNA, the CDR3 is TGTGCCAGCAGCTCTCTGAGGACTAGCGAGTACAATGAGCAGTTCTTC.

The chain carries TRBV4-1 and TRBJ1-2, with D tentatively TRBD1 (6 bases). Germline values: CDR1 MGHRA, CDR2 YSYEKL. V dropped 1 base and J dropped 1 base, with 10 bases sitting between them. The CDR3 has 15 residues. The CDR3 here is CASSQARGLNYGYTF. The CDR3 coding sequence is TGCGCCAGCAGCCAAGCTCGGGGGCTTAACTATGGCTACACCTTC.

The chain employs TRBV7-8 and TRBJ1-5; TRBD1 matches 7 bases. This CDR3 contains 15 residues. V was pared by 5 bases and J by 4 bases, with 8 bases of the junction left unmatched. Germline lookup yields CDR1 SGHVS and CDR2 FQNEAQ. The CDR3 DNA is TGTGCCAGCAGCAAAGACAGGGTCGGGAATCAGCCCCAGCATTTT. It translates to CASSKDRVGNQPQHF.

The gene calls are TRBV12-5 and TRBJ1-2, with no clear D. The CDR3 is 12 amino acids. Germline V gene lookup returns CDR1 LGHNT and CDR2 FRNRAP. The germline V and J ends were trimmed by 6 bases and 5 bases, with 10 bases remaining between them. CDR3 coding DNA: TGTGCTAGTGGCTCTAGTCGGTATGGCTACACCTTC. Translating gives CASGSSRYGYTF.

This chain links TRBV27 with TRBJ1-2; no clear D. The CDR3 runs to 14 residues. The germline V gene has CDR1 MNHEY and CDR2 SMNVEV (reference sequence). Trimming pared 0 bases from V and 3 bases from J, leaving 8 bases between. CDR3 region: CASSLSRVDYGYTF. The CDR3 DNA sequence: TGTGCCAGCAGTTTATCAAGGGTGGACTATGGCTACACCTTC.

V and J are TRBV30 and TRBJ1-1; the D gene is possibly TRBD1 (6 bases). The CDR3 sequence is 12 residues long. Germline CDR1 GTSNPN, CDR2 SVGIG (reference sequence). The V end lost 1 base, the J end lost 9 bases, and 12 bases lay between the germline ends. CDR3 in amino acids: CAWSARGQKAFF. The CDR3 DNA follows: TGTGCCTGGAGTGCGCGGGGGCAGAAAGCTTTCTTT.

This clone was observed a single time. The V call is TRBV5-4, the J call TRBJ2-1; tentative D call: TRBD2 (5 bases). The CDR3 contains 15 residues. V was trimmed by 1 base and J by 2 bases, leaving 10 bases between them. Germline CDR1 reads SGHNT; CDR2 reads YYREEE (reference sequence). The CDR3 here is CASSLSGAAYNEQFF. Written as DNA, the CDR3 is TGTGCCAGCAGCTTGAGTGGAGCGGCCTACAATGAGCAGTTCTTC.

This CDR3 is CASSASAGSREQYF. The CDR3 nucleotides read TGTGCCAGCAGCGCTTCTGCCGGGTCGAGAGAGCAGTACTTC. This chain uses TRBV9 with TRBJ2-5; D is uncertain. The CDR3 is 14 amino acids. Between the trimmed V and J ends, which lost 3 bases and 11 bases, there was a span of 20 bases. Germline V gene lookup returns CDR1 SGDLS and CDR2 YYNGEE.

The V gene is TRBV5-4, the J gene TRBJ1-5; D not certain. The CDR3 has 13 amino acids. Germline V gives CDR1 SGHNT, CDR2 YYREEE (reference sequence). Trimming cost V 4 bases and J 3 bases, with 8 bases left between them. In DNA, the CDR3 is TGTGCCAGCAGCGAAGGGATCAATCAGCCCCAGCATTTT. Translation gives CASSEGINQPQHF.

The chain combines TRBV18 with TRBJ2-3; 12 bases match TRBD2. The V and J ends lost 2 bases and 3 bases, in that order; junction bases with no gene match: 6. This CDR3 spans 17 amino acids. Germline CDR1 and CDR2: KGHSH and LQKENI. CDR3 sequence: CASSPASGGAVTDTQYF. Written as DNA, the CDR3 is TGTGCCAGCTCACCAGCTAGCGGGGGGGCCGTAACAGATACGCAGTATTTT. The variable domain in full, with the rest retrieved from reference TRBV18 and TRBJ2-3, is NAGVMQNPRHLVRRRGQEARLRCSPMKGHSHVYWYRQLPEEGLKFMVYLQKENIIDESGMPKERFSAEFPKEGPSILRIQQVVRGDSAAYFCASSPASGGAVTDTQYFGPGTRLTVL.

The chain couples TRBV19 to TRBJ2-2, with 7 bases that match TRBD1. CDR1 and CDR2 from the germline V gene are LNHDA and SQIVND (reference sequence). CDR3 length: 15 residues. With V trimmed by 7 bases and J by 11 bases, 16 bases remained unmatched. The CDR3 sequence is CASTLGDRVTSELFF. The CDR3 DNA follows: TGTGCCAGTACCCTCGGGGACAGAGTGACAAGTGAGCTGTTTTTT.

This chain links TRBV10-3 with TRBJ2-1; 8 bases map to TRBD2. The CDR3 consists of 14 residues. V trimming: 8 bases; J trimming: 3 bases; junction bases outside the gene matches: 6. CDR1 is ENHRY and CDR2 is SYGVKD in the germline V gene. As DNA, the CDR3 is TGTGCCATCGATCGGGGGGGCGGCTACAATGAGCAGTTCTTC. Translation gives CAIDRGGGYNEQFF.

Of note for this clone: Other DNA sequences of this sample code for an identical CDR3. The chain links TRBV7-2 to TRBJ2-1; either TRBD1 or TRBD2 may fit D (5 bases each). Germline V lookup: CDR1 SGHTA, CDR2 FQGNSA. The CDR3 totals 15 residues. With 5 bases removed from V and 3 bases from J, the gap between germline ends came to 14 bases. The CDR3 region is CASSLGTASYNEQFF. DNA for the CDR3: TGTGCCAGCAGCCTTGGGACCGCCAGCTACAATGAGCAGTTCTTC.

The chain combines TRBV6-5 with TRBJ2-7, with a weak D call TRBD1 (6 bases). Trimming removed 6 bases at V and 5 bases at J, with 17 bases between. In germline, CDR1 is MNHEY, CDR2 SVGAGI. The CDR3 is made up of 14 amino acids. CDR3 sequence reads: CASSGTGQQHEQYF. The DNA for the CDR3 is TGTGCCAGCAGCGGTACAGGGCAGCAACACGAGCAGTACTTC.

This clone was observed a few times. V and J are TRBV7-8 and TRBJ1-4; D not resolved. Germline CDR1 SGHVS, CDR2 FQNEAQ. The CDR3 consists of 15 residues. The V end lost 5 bases, the J end lost 0 bases, and 10 bases lay between the germline ends. The CDR3 DNA reads as TGTGCCAGCAGCCCTCTCGTTGCAACTAATGAAAAACTGTTTTTT. Its translation: CASSPLVATNEKLFF.

V and J are TRBV4-3 and TRBJ2-3; 9 bases map to TRBD2. Losses at the gene ends were 5 bases for V and 3 bases for J; bases not matched to a gene: 9. The CDR3 loop spans 16 amino acids. Per the germline V gene, CDR1 is LGHNA and CDR2 is YSLEER. CDR3 in amino acids: CASSVSGGGVTDTQYF. Written as DNA, the CDR3 is TGCGCCAGCAGCGTCTCTGGCGGGGGGGTGACAGATACGCAGTATTTT.

The gene calls are TRBV4-3 and TRBJ1-4, with TRBD1 identical over 7 bases. The CDR3 is 15 residues long. Germline V CDR1 and CDR2: LGHNA, YSLEER. Losses at the gene ends were 3 bases for V and 8 bases for J; bases not matched to a gene: 9. The CDR3, as DNA: TGCGCCAGCAGCCAGGAGTTGACAGGGTTGGAAAAACTGTTTTTT. Amino acid sequence: CASSQELTGLEKLFF.

The gene calls are TRBV19 and TRBJ1-3; 7 positions agree with TRBD1. Germline CDR1 is LNHDA and CDR2 is SQIVND (reference sequence). CDR3 length: 14 residues. V shed 4 bases, J shed 1 base, and the junction held 1 base outside the gene matches. The CDR3 here is CASSRTGSGNTIYF. CDR3 sequence (DNA): TGTGCCAGTAGTAGGACAGGTTCTGGAAACACCATATATTTT.

The chain has TRBV5-4 and TRBJ1-1, with 11 bases lining up with TRBD1. Unmatched junction bases numbered 12, after V lost 4 bases and J lost 4 bases. This CDR3 spans 17 amino acids. Germline V gives CDR1 SGHNT, CDR2 YYREEE (reference sequence). The CDR3 spells CASSSPRDRGSPTEAFF. The CDR3 nucleotides read TGTGCCAGCAGCAGCCCCCGGGACAGGGGGTCCCCCACTGAAGCTTTCTTT.